Listed here are 3 T cell receptor beta chains from one sample, sequenced in a study of blood T cell repertoires in COVID-19 (TCRdb year 2020). The protocol used for the library was the immunoSEQ multiplex PCR assay. TCRdb took this table from immuneACCESS and kept in-frame rearrangements with V and J called. Such tables lack part of the clones; where checked against another copy, unresolved V genes explain under half of the gap, and the rest is unexplained. This sample comprises about 60,000 clones, 70% to 80% of them detected only once. Clones ranked in the top ten supply 10% to 15% of the sample. Sequencing was carried out using peripheral blood. These receptors were obtained from an older man with acute or convalescent COVID-19.

CDR3 sequence reads: CASSFKPGQGSEAFF. CDR3 nucleotides: TGCGCCAGCAGCTTTAAACCGGGACAGGGTTCTGAAGCTTTCTTT. This chain uses TRBV5-1 with TRBJ1-1; 9 bases map to TRBD1. Germline loops: CDR1 SGHRS, CDR2 YFSETQ. The V and J ends lost 2 bases and 6 bases, in that order; junction bases with no gene match: 8. There are 15 residues in the CDR3. Drawing the rest from reference TRBV5-1 and TRBJ1-1, the complete variable domain is KAGVTQTPRYLIKTRGQQVTLSCSPISGHRSVSWYQQTPGQGLQFLFEYFSETQRNKGNFPGRFSGRQFSNSRSEMNVSTLELGDSALYLCASSFKPGQGSEAFFGQGTRLTVV.

The rearrangement uses TRBV13 and TRBJ1-1; no firm D call. Trimming shortened V by 4 bases and J by 8 bases, and 11 bases separated the two germline ends. Germline V lookup: CDR1 PRHDT, CDR2 FYEKMQ (reference sequence). The CDR3 has 12 residues. CDR3 DNA sequence: TGTGCCAGCAGCTCCCGAGGAGCCGAAGCTTTCTTT. Amino acid sequence: CASSSRGAEAFF.

Only one count was recorded for this clone. V gene TRBV18 combines with J gene TRBJ1-1; a possible D gene is TRBD1 (6 bases). The V and J ends lost 1 base and 5 bases respectively, with 11 bases between them. CDR1 is KGHSH and CDR2 is LQKENI in the germline V gene. The CDR3 is made up of 14 amino acids. Here the CDR3 DNA reads TGTGCCAGCTCACCACTGGGGGCAAGTACTGAAGCTTTCTTT. Translating gives CASSPLGASTEAFF.